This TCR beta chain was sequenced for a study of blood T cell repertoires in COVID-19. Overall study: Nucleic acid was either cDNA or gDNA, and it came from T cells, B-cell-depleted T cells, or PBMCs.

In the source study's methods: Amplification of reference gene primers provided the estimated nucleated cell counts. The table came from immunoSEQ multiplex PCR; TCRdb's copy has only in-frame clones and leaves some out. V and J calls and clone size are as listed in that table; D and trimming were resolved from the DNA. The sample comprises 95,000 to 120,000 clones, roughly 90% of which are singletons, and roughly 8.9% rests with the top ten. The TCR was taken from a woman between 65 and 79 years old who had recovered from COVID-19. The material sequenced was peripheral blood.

The CDR3 DNA reads TGTGCCAGCAGCTCCCGCCCGGGACTAGCGGGAGATACGCAGTATTTT. Protein: CASSSRPGLAGDTQYF. The chain links TRBV11-3 to TRBJ2-3; 12 bases fit TRBD2. Germline V CDR1 and CDR2: SGHNT, YENEEA. The trim removed 4 bases at V and 5 bases at J, leaving 7 bases unmatched. The CDR3 has 16 amino acids.